This T cell receptor beta chain was obtained from a study of early T cells in non-severe SARS-CoV-2 infection. TCRdb itself ran the 5' RACE reads through MiXCR, one entry per CDR3 protein. The sample holds more than 15,000 distinct CDR3 sequences, over 5.5% seen once. This clonotype was picked up many times. V was clipped by 6 bases and J by 2 bases, with 14 bases between them. The CDR3 runs to 14 residues. CDR1 and CDR2 from the germline V gene are SGHAT and FQNNGV. This rearrangement joins TRBV11-2 to TRBJ2-7; either TRBD1 or TRBD2 may supply D (6 bases each). The TCR originated in an adult who was a healthcare worker with PCR-confirmed SARS-CoV-2 infection or an uninfected control (not recorded which). Sequences were derived from whole blood, sampled at baseline. CDR3 nucleotides: TGTGCCAGCAGTCCCCTAAGGGGGGCCTACGAGCAGTACTTC. Translated: CASSPLRGAYEQYF.